Listed below are T cell receptor beta chains from one sample, sequenced in a study of blood T cell repertoires in COVID-19. The assay was immunoSEQ multiplex PCR, and TCRdb's table has in-frame clones only and misses some. The repertoire has 220,000 or so clones, nearly 90% of them found once; the top ten carry roughly 15%. Sequencing was done on a sample of PBMCs or T cells enriched from blood (not recorded which). The receptors shown here come from a young man who had been exposed to COVID-19. Each CDR3 is given with its conserved first and last residue. A D gene is named only where the DNA matches it firmly. The size field is filled for only some rows; it gives once, few, many or a size class.

J gene,D gene,V gene,clone size,CDR3 DNA,CDR3 protein
TRBJ1-2,NA,TRBV11-2,NA,TGTGCCAGCAGCTTAAACAGTATTGACAACCTTCTTAACTATGGCTACACCTTC,CASSLNSIDNLLNYGYTF
TRBJ2-7,TRBD2,TRBV6-5,NA,TGTGCCACCTCTAGCGGGATTTACGAGCAGTACTTC,CATSSGIYEQYF
TRBJ2-5,TRBD2,TRBV19,once,TGTGCCAGTAGTATGGCTAGCGGGGGTCCGCTACAAGAGACCCAGTACTTC,CASSMASGGPLQETQYF
TRBJ1-5,NA,TRBV15,NA,TGTGCCACCAGCACCACAGACGATCAGCCCCAGCATTTT,CATSTTDDQPQHF
TRBJ1-1,TRBD1,TRBV6-5,NA,TGTGCCAGCAGTTACCTTGGGACAGCCTTGAACACTGAAGCTTTCTTT,CASSYLGTALNTEAFF
TRBJ2-5,NA,TRBV6-1,NA,TGTGCCAGCAGTGATACGGAAGCGGATTCGTACCAAGAGACCCAGTACTTC,CASSDTEADSYQETQYF
TRBJ2-3,TRBD1,TRBV7-6,NA,TGTGCCAGCAGCTCCCGGACAGGGGATTTCACAGATACGCAGTATTTT,CASSSRTGDFTDTQYF
TRBJ2-7,TRBD1,TRBV27,NA,TGTGCCAGCAGTCTCGCCGGGACAGGATCCTACGAGCAGTACTTC,CASSLAGTGSYEQYF
TRBJ2-5,TRBD2,TRBV7-7,NA,TGTGCCAGCAGCCGACTAGCGGGGGGCGGAGAGACCCAGTACTTC,CASSRLAGGGETQYF
TRBJ2-3,NA,TRBV5-1,NA,TGCGCCAGCAAGATAAATTCTGGTACAGCAGATACGCAGTATTTT,CASKINSGTADTQYF
TRBJ2-1,TRBD2,TRBV5-1,NA,TGCGCCAGCAGCTCGGGAGGGGGGGGCGTTGAGCAGTTCTTC,CASSSGGGGVEQFF
TRBJ1-1,NA,TRBV5-1,NA,TGCGCCAGCAGCTTTGGCCAGAACACTGAAGCTTTCTTT,CASSFGQNTEAFF
TRBJ2-7,TRBD1,TRBV11-1,NA,TGTGCCAGCAGCTCGGGACAGGGGAAGGACGAGCAGTACTTC,CASSSGQGKDEQYF
TRBJ1-6,NA,TRBV7-9,NA,TGTGCCAGCAGCTTCAGCGGGGGGAGAGTTAATTCACCCCTCCACTTT,CASSFSGGRVNSPLHF
TRBJ2-5,NA,TRBV19,many,TGTGCCAGTAGTATAGGGGCAGCCGACCAAGAGACCCAGTACTTC,CASSIGAADQETQYF
TRBJ2-3,TRBD2,TRBV19,NA,TGTGCCAGTGGGGGACTAGCGGCCACAGATACGCAGTATTTT,CASGGLAATDTQYF
TRBJ1-1,NA,TRBV7-2,NA,TGTGCCAGCAGCCAGACGATGGGGCAGAAAGCGGGAGCTTTCTTT,CASSQTMGQKAGAFF
TRBJ1-5,NA,TRBV12-5,NA,TGTGCTAGTGGCCCCTTGCAGCCCCAGCATTTT,CASGPLQPQHF
TRBJ1-6,NA,TRBV6-5,NA,TGTGCCAGCAGCCCGACAGGTGGTGGGTCACCCCTCCACTTT,CASSPTGGGSPLHF
TRBJ2-1,NA,TRBV7-2,NA,TGTGCCAGCAGCCCCGACACGAGCTCCTACAATGAGCAGTTCTTC,CASSPDTSSYNEQFF
TRBJ1-1,NA,TRBV6-4,once,TGTGCCAGCAGTGACTATCTCAGGGGTGAAGACACTGAAGCTTTCTTT,CASSDYLRGEDTEAFF
TRBJ1-5,TRBD1,TRBV3-1/TRBV3-2,NA,TGTGCCAGCAGCCAAGAGGCGGGACAGGGGGCTGATCAGCCCCAGCATTTT,CASSQEAGQGADQPQHF
TRBJ1-5,NA,TRBV12-5,few,TGTGCTAGTGGTTCCTCTATTTCGAATCAGCCCCAGCATTTT,CASGSSISNQPQHF
TRBJ2-5,TRBD1,TRBV6-2/TRBV6-3,NA,TGTGCCAGCAGTGTGAGCGGACAGGCCAGATTAGCGACCCAGTACTTC,CASSVSGQARLATQYF
TRBJ1-2,TRBD1,TRBV6-1,NA,TGTGCCAGCAGTGACAGACAGGGGGCGGATGGCTACACCTTC,CASSDRQGADGYTF
TRBJ1-1,TRBD1,TRBV10-2,NA,TGCGCCAGCATGACCCAAACAGGGGCAGGGAGCACTGAAGCTTTCTTT,CASMTQTGAGSTEAFF
TRBJ1-2,NA,TRBV15,NA,TGTGCCACCAGCAGAGCTGGAGCAGGGAATAACTATGGCTACACCTTC,CATSRAGAGNNYGYTF
TRBJ2-7,TRBD2,TRBV18,NA,TGTGCCAGCTCGGCGGGACTAGCGGGGGGGCCATCCACCTACGAGCAGTACTTC,CASSAGLAGGPSTYEQYF
TRBJ1-5,TRBD1,TRBV5-5,NA,TGTGCCAGCAGCTTGGGACCGGGACAGGGGGGTCAGCCCCAGCATTTT,CASSLGPGQGGQPQHF
TRBJ2-1,NA,TRBV5-4,many,TGTGCCAGCAGCTTGGCAGGCACATACAATGAGCAGTTCTTC,CASSLAGTYNEQFF
TRBJ2-2,TRBD1,TRBV19,NA,TGTGCCAGTAGAATGCAGGGGGCGAACACCGGGGAGCTGTTTTTT,CASRMQGANTGELFF
TRBJ1-2,NA,TRBV7-2,NA,TGTGCCACCTCAAGCCGGGCAGGGGCTGTCTACACCTTC,CATSSRAGAVYTF
TRBJ1-3,NA,TRBV11-2,NA,TGTGCCAGCAGCTCATCCAGGGTATCGGGAAACACCATATATTTT,CASSSSRVSGNTIYF
TRBJ1-5,TRBD1,TRBV11-2,NA,TGTGCCAGCAGCTTAGATTTAGGGACAGGCAACCAGCCCCAGCATTTT,CASSLDLGTGNQPQHF
TRBJ2-3,TRBD2,TRBV13,NA,TGTGCCAGCAGCCCCGGGGGGGACCCCCGGCGTATGTATTTT,CASSPGGDPRRMYF
TRBJ2-2,TRBD1,TRBV10-2,NA,TGCGCCAGCAGTGAGATACGACAGGGGCTTGGGGCCGGGGAGCTGTTTTTT,CASSEIRQGLGAGELFF
TRBJ1-5,TRBD1,TRBV7-3,once,TGTGCCAGCAGCCCCGGGACAGGGGGAGGTCAGCCCCAGCATTTT,CASSPGTGGGQPQHF
TRBJ2-1,TRBD1,TRBV7-9,NA,TGTGCCAGCAGCATCTATACCGACAGGGTCAATGAGCAGTTCTTC,CASSIYTDRVNEQFF
TRBJ2-5,TRBD2,TRBV9,NA,TGTGCCAGCACCCGGACTAGCGGTGAAGAGACCCAGTACTTC,CASTRTSGEETQYF
TRBJ1-3,NA,TRBV7-9,NA,TGTGCCAGCAGCTTACCAGGCCGTATCACCATATATTTT,CASSLPGRITIYF
TRBJ1-3,NA,TRBV4-2,NA,TGTGCCAGCAGCCAACGACAGGCTGGAAACACCATATATTTT,CASSQRQAGNTIYF
TRBJ2-7,TRBD1,TRBV7-2,NA,TGTGCCAGCAGCTTGCAGACAGGGGGGGCCTCCGAGCAGTACTTC,CASSLQTGGASEQYF
TRBJ2-7,TRBD2,TRBV11-2,NA,TGTGCCAGCAGCTTAGAACTAGCGGGGTCCTACGAGCAGTACTTC,CASSLELAGSYEQYF
TRBJ1-5,NA,TRBV5-5,once,TGTGCCAGCAGCTTGACGGGGGATCGGCCCCAGCATTTT,CASSLTGDRPQHF
TRBJ2-3,TRBD2,TRBV4-1,NA,TGCGCCAGCAGCGTCGGGGGGGCTAAAGATACGCAGTATTTT,CASSVGGAKDTQYF
TRBJ2-2,TRBD2,TRBV4-2,NA,TGTGCCAGCAGCCAAGCTCAGGCGGGGGGTAACACCGGGGAGCTGTTTTTT,CASSQAQAGGNTGELFF
TRBJ1-2,NA,TRBV30,NA,TGTGCCTGTTTGGGGGGATCCTATGGCTACACCTTC,CACLGGSYGYTF
TRBJ1-3,TRBD1,TRBV24-1,NA,TGTGCCACCAGTGACCAGCGCGGGACAGGGGCTGGAAACACCATATATTTT,CATSDQRGTGAGNTIYF
TRBJ1-5,TRBD1,TRBV18,NA,TGTGCCAGCTCGATGGGGACAGGGCTCAATCAGCCCCAGCATTTT,CASSMGTGLNQPQHF
TRBJ2-2,TRBD2,TRBV27,NA,TGTGCCAGCAGTTTAGGTGCGGGGGGCACCGGGGAGCTGTTTTTT,CASSLGAGGTGELFF